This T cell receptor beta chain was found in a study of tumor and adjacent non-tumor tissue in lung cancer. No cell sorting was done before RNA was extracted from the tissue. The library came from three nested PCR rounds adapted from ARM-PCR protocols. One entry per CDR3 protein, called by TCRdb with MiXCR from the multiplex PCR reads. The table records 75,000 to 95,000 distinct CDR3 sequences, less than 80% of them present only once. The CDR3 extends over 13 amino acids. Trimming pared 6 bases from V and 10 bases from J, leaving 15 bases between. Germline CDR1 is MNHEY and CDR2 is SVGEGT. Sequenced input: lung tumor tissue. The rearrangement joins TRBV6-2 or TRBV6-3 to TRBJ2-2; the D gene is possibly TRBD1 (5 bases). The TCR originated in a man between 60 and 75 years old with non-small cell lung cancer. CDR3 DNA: TGTGCCAGCAGACGACAGTGGGCCGTGGAGCTGTTTTTT. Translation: CASRRQWAVELFF.